The sequence of this T cell receptor beta chain was determined in a study of blood T cell repertoires in COVID-19. CDR1 and CDR2 from the germline V gene are MDHEN and SYDVKM. This CDR3 has 17 residues. V lost 8 bases and J lost 5, with 27 bases in between. Measured with immunoSEQ multiplex PCR; TCRdb has only the in-frame clones, and not every one. The repertoire has about 250,000 clones, 84% of them found once; the top ten carry approximately 1.4%. The clonotype was recovered from a woman in her thirties or forties who had recovered from COVID-19. V gene TRBV28 combines with J gene TRBJ2-5; D is possibly TRBD2 (7 bases). Sequenced material: peripheral blood. Written as DNA, the CDR3 is TGTGCCAGCCGTCCGTCTCGGAGGGGGGGCCTACTGGAGACCCAGTACTTC. Its protein is CASRPSRRGGLLETQYF.